The subject of this entry is one T cell receptor (beta chain). Naive CD4+ cells were CD45RA-selected; the remaining cells were memory. The data were obtained in a study of shared clonotypes between healthy human individuals. Study-level background: Each donor contributed plates that comprised three CD4 naive, three CD4 memory, two CD8 naive and one CD8 memory.

Germline CDR1 LNHDA, CDR2 SQIVND (reference sequence). The ends were cut back, 0 bases at V and 0 bases at J, with 17 bases in the middle. This CDR3 has 19 amino acids. Sequenced by immunoSEQ multiplex PCR; TCRdb stores in-frame clones only, minus some. This sample has 1.4 million to 1.5 million clones, with 96% found just once. This sequence was found in a man under 40 in good health. What was sequenced was naive CD4+ T cells sorted from blood. The sample's subset: CD45RA+ positively selected. This chain joins TRBV19 and TRBJ2-2; D is possibly TRBD1 or TRBD2 (6 bases each). The CDR3 spells CASSIDRGQGRPNTGELFF. CDR3 nucleotide sequence: TGTGCCAGTAGTATAGACCGGGGGCAGGGGAGACCGAACACCGGGGAGCTGTTTTTT.